The 17 T cell receptor beta chains below all came from one sample that was sequenced in a study of blood T cells in healthy people across ages. Primers used in a second PCR of roughly 6 to 11 cycles were a sample-barcoded 5' primer and a J-beta primer mix. Via MiXCR, TCRdb re-called the 5' RACE reads, giving one row per CDR3 protein. The table includes about 810,000 distinct CDR3 sequences, roughly 35% detected once. Sequenced material: blood. Source of these receptors: a young man in good health.

This clonotype turned up a few times. This chain connects TRBV28 to TRBJ2-7, with 8 bases aligning to TRBD1. The CDR3 covers 15 residues. Looked up from germline, CDR1 is MDHEN and CDR2 is SYDVKM. J gave up 0 bases and V 6 bases, and 7 bases lay outside the gene matches. The CDR3 DNA is TGTGCCAGCAGCGTTCCTCAGGGGGCCTCCTACGAGCAGTACTTC. As protein: CASSVPQGASYEQYF.

The V call is TRBV6-2 or TRBV6-3, the J call TRBJ1-1; no definite D call. Germline CDR1 and CDR2: MNHEY and SVGEGT. V lost 9 bases, J lost 8 bases, and 19 bases lay in between. This CDR3 has 13 residues. The CDR3, as DNA: TGTGCCAGTTCAGTTTGCCTAGGAGCAGAAGCTTTCTTT. Its protein is CASSVCLGAEAFF.

This clonotype was observed a handful of times. The chain joins TRBV20-1 to TRBJ2-3; D ambiguous. The germline gives CDR1 DFQATT, CDR2 SNEGSKA (reference sequence). With 4 bases removed from V and 7 bases from J, the gap between germline ends came to 15 bases. There are 13 residues in the CDR3. CDR3 nucleotides: TGCAGTGCTACTGATCGGGTCCTCTATACGCAGTATTTT. This sequence encodes CSATDRVLYTQYF.

V is TRBV7-2 and J is TRBJ2-1, with D tentatively TRBD1 (7 bases). Germline V CDR1 and CDR2: SGHTA, FQGNSA. The CDR3 contains 18 residues. V gave up 2 bases and J gave up 8 bases, with 25 bases separating them. CDR3 loop: CASSLYWPGRGDGDEQFF. CDR3 nucleotides: TGTGCCAGCAGCTTATACTGGCCTGGCAGGGGGGATGGGGATGAGCAGTTCTTC. The full variable domain, rest sourced from reference TRBV7-2 and TRBJ2-1, is GAGVSQSPSNKVTEKGKDVELRCDPISGHTALYWYRQSLGQGLEFLIYFQGNSAPDKSGLPSDRFSAERTGGSVSTLTIQRTQQEDSAVYLCASSLYWPGRGDGDEQFFGPGTRLTVL.

This clonotype was counted between two and nine times. This chain connects TRBV20-1 to TRBJ2-7; TRBD1 matches at 11 bases. Looked up from germline, CDR1 is DFQATT and CDR2 is SNEGSKA (reference sequence). The CDR3 runs to 16 residues. V gave up 0 bases and J gave up 2 bases; unmatched junction bases: 6. The CDR3 DNA sequence: TGCAGTGCTAGAGATACCGGGACAGGGGGAGCCTACGAGCAGTACTTC. It is translated as CSARDTGTGGAYEQYF.

The chain recombines TRBV9 with TRBJ1-5; possible D gene TRBD1, 5 bases. The CDR3 is made up of 15 amino acids. Trimming cost V 6 bases and J 0 bases, with 13 bases left between them. Germline lookup yields CDR1 SGDLS and CDR2 YYNGEE. The CDR3 DNA sequence: TGTGCCAGCAACCCCTTCGGGGCTAGCAATCAGCCCCAGCATTTT. It codes for CASNPFGASNQPQHF.

At least ten counts were recorded for this clonotype. V and J are TRBV12-3 or TRBV12-4 and TRBJ1-2; D uncertain. Trimming cost V 2 bases and J 8 bases, with 9 bases left between them. The CDR3 is made up of 12 amino acids. CDR3 DNA sequence: TGTGCCAGCAGTTTACCCGGGTTGGGCTACACCTTC. Encoded protein: CASSLPGLGYTF.

This clonotype was detected a few times. The rearrangement uses TRBV6-2 or TRBV6-3 and TRBJ1-2, with a tentative D call TRBD1 (6 bases). CDR3 size: 14 residues. Trimming took off 4 bases at V and 7 bases at J, with 16 bases between the two ends. CDR1 is MNHEY, CDR2 SVGEGT, per germline. DNA of the CDR3: TGTGCCAGCAGTTCGCGGACAGTTGGGATTGGCTACACCTTC. Translating gives CASSSRTVGIGYTF.

This clonotype was found many times. The V and J genes are TRBV4-3 and TRBJ2-7; D unclear. V was cut by 0 bases and J by 6 bases, with 21 bases left in between. The CDR3 sequence is 17 residues long. Germline V gene sequence: CDR1 LGHNA, CDR2 YSLEER. In nucleotides, the CDR3 is TGCGCCAGCAGCCAAGAACCAAGTATGGATTTCGTGGGCGAGCAGTACTTC. Its translation: CASSQEPSMDFVGEQYF.

The sample holds a few counts of this clonotype. V and J are TRBV30 and TRBJ1-2; D not certain. Trimming cost V 4 bases and J 4 bases, with 7 bases left between them. This CDR3 contains 11 residues. CDR1 GTSNPN and CDR2 SVGIG come from the germline V gene (reference sequence). CDR3 nucleotides: TGTGCCTGGACAGCGGGCTATGGCTACACCTTC. Its protein is CAWTAGYGYTF. Looking up the rest from reference TRBV30 and TRBJ1-2 gives the full variable domain: SQTIHQWPATLVQPVGSPLSLECTVEGTSNPNLYWYRQAAGRGLQLLFYSVGIGQISSEVPQNLSASRPQDRQFILSSKKLLLSDSGFYLCAWTAGYGYTFGSGTRLTVV.

The chain couples TRBV4-1 to TRBJ2-1; D gene uncertain. Germline assignment: CDR1 MGHRA and CDR2 YSYEKL. The CDR3 contains 12 residues. Trimming removed 2 bases at V and 8 bases at J, with 7 bases between. The CDR3 DNA follows: TGCGCCAGCAGCCAAATCTATGATGAGCAGTTCTTC. Its protein product is CASSQIYDEQFF.

This chain links TRBV9 with TRBJ1-6; the D is unclear. The CDR3 spans 12 residues. Germline CDR1 is SGDLS and CDR2 is YYNGEE. V lost 6 bases, J lost 10 bases, and 11 bases lay in between. Here the CDR3 reads CASTSDGSPLHF. As DNA, the CDR3 is TGTGCCAGCACTTCCGACGGGTCACCCCTCCACTTT.

This clonotype was observed a few times. V usage is TRBV27 and J usage is TRBJ2-7; TRBD2 matches 7 bases. J gave up 3 bases and V 7 bases, and 9 bases lay outside the gene matches. Germline CDR1 reads MNHEY; CDR2 reads SMNVEV (reference sequence). This CDR3 comprises 14 residues. The CDR3 nucleotides are TGTGCCAGCACCCCGATGGGCGGGGGCTACGAGCAGTACTTC. This encodes CASTPMGGGYEQYF.

The chain recombines TRBV5-1 with TRBJ2-4; D unclear. Germline V gene lookup returns CDR1 SGHRS and CDR2 YFSETQ. This CDR3 is 14 amino acids long. V gave up 4 bases and J gave up 0 bases, with 8 bases separating them. The CDR3 DNA sequence: TGCGCCAGCAGCCCGGTGGTAGCCAAAAACATTCAGTACTTC. Amino acids: CASSPVVAKNIQYF.

Points on this clonotype: Just one base apart from a much larger clone, this may be a read error. The chain couples TRBV5-1 to TRBJ2-3; 12 nucleotides line up with TRBD2. The CDR3 sequence is 16 residues long. Germline lookup yields CDR1 SGHRS and CDR2 YFSETQ. J lost 6 bases, V lost 4 bases, and 9 bases had no gene match. CDR3 sequence: CASSHGLAGTLDTQYF. CDR3 DNA sequence: TGCGCCAGCAGCCACGGACTAGCGGGGACTCTTGATACGCAGTATTTT.

This clonotype was counted a few times. The V gene is TRBV20-1, the J gene TRBJ2-7; D might be TRBD2 (5 bases). Germline loops: CDR1 DFQATT, CDR2 SNEGSKA (reference sequence). With 4 bases removed from V and 2 bases from J, the gap between germline ends came to 15 bases. This CDR3 region has 14 residues. CDR3 bases: TGCAGTGCTAAAGAAGCGACTAAAACCTACGAGCAGTACTTC. This encodes CSAKEATKTYEQYF.

For this clonotype: One end of the junction is discordant with germline, which a read error may explain. The rearrangement uses TRBV7-2 and TRBJ2-4; D might be TRBD2 (6 bases). The CDR3 is made up of 15 amino acids. Germline CDR1 is SGHTA and CDR2 is FQGNSA. In nucleotides, the CDR3 is TGTGCCAGCGGCTTGGCCGGGACTCCAAAAAACATTCAGTACTTC. It yields the protein CASGLAGTPKNIQYF. Full variable domain (rest looked up from reference TRBV7-2 and TRBJ2-4): GAGVSQSPSNKVTEKGKDVELRCDPISGHTALYWYRQSLGQGLEFLIYFQGNSAPDKSGLPSDRFSAERTGGSVSTLTIQRTQQEDSAVYLCASGLAGTPKNIQYFGAGTRLSVL.